This T cell receptor beta chain stems from a study of T cell responses to AZD1222 COVID-19 vaccine. This clone came up a few times. This CDR3 comprises 15 residues. V lost 3 bases and J lost 6, with 15 bases in between. CDR1 and CDR2 (germline): MNHEY, SVGAGI. Profiling relied on immunoSEQ multiplex PCR, and the TCRdb table lists in-frame clones only, not all of them. The sample consists of under 40,000 clones, 75% to 85% of them appearing once. Sequencing was performed on peripheral blood, taken 28 days after the second AZD1222 dose. The clonotype originates from an adult who received the AZD1222 COVID-19 vaccine. V and J are TRBV6-5 and TRBJ2-1, with D perhaps matching TRBD1 (8 bases). This CDR3 is CASSYSYRGGNEQFF. CDR3 nucleotide sequence: TGTGCCAGCAGTTATAGTTACAGGGGGGGCAATGAGCAGTTCTTC.